The clone carrying this T cell receptor (beta chain) has just one count. This CDR3 contains 15 residues. Germline V gene sequence: CDR1 MNHEY, CDR2 SVGAGI. Losses at the gene ends were 10 bases for V and 3 bases for J; bases not matched to a gene: 13. This record belongs to a study of blood T cell repertoires in COVID-19. Across the study: From T cells, B-cell-depleted T cells, or PBMCs came the material, which was cDNA or gDNA.

Individuals aged 18 to 89 years were recruited from 24 US areas. Assignments of participants to cohorts depended upon their own reported clinical history. The data were produced by immunoSEQ multiplex PCR, yet TCRdb's version contains in-frame clones alone and is incomplete. The sample includes fewer than 350,000 clones, nearly 90% of them seen just once. The sequence was collected from a young woman with acute COVID-19. The chain employs TRBV6-5 and TRBJ2-7; 9 positions match TRBD2. The sample comprised PBMCs or T cells enriched from blood (not recorded which). The CDR3 coding sequence is TGTGCCACCCGTCCCGTTCTGCGGGGGGGCTACGAGCAGTACTTC. As protein: CATRPVLRGGYEQYF.